The 16 T cell receptor beta chains below were found in one sample sequenced in a study of T-cell reconstitution after alpha-beta-depleted transplantation in children. Study findings and constraints: Newly made T cells mostly supplied T-cell counts and diversity one year after transplant.

Preparation of the TCRbeta library was carried out with unique molecular identifiers. TCRdb reprocessed the PCR reads via MiXCR and lists one record per CDR3 protein. Of 250,000 to 300,000 distinct CDR3 sequences in the sample, less than 9.5% were seen once. These TCRs' antigens remain unknown. This specimen was peripheral blood, taken 360 days after TCRalphabeta/CD19-depleted stem cell transplant. The receptors were sampled from a female patient aged 2 to 10 who had a stem cell transplant for Fanconi anemia, so the T cells may come from the graft donor.

The sample holds many counts of this clonotype. The genes are TRBV4-1 and TRBJ2-7, with unresolved D. Germline loops: CDR1 MGHRA, CDR2 YSYEKL. With 0 bases removed from V and 3 bases from J, the gap between germline ends came to 12 bases. The CDR3 consists of 15 residues. The CDR3 sequence: CASSQDRHWIYEQYF. The DNA for the CDR3 is TGCGCCAGCAGCCAAGACCGACACTGGATCTACGAGCAGTACTTC.

This clonotype was seen more than once but under ten times. The rearrangement joins TRBV6-2 or TRBV6-3 to TRBJ2-7; the D call may be TRBD1 or TRBD2 (7 bases each). Trimming removed 0 bases from V and 2 bases from J, with 14 bases in between. Germline V gives CDR1 MNHEY, CDR2 SVGEGT. The CDR3 covers 16 residues. The chain's CDR3 is CASSYSKGGTAYEQYV. The CDR3 DNA is TGTGCCAGCAGTTACTCGAAGGGGGGGACAGCCTACGAGCAGTACGTC.

Ten or more counts support this clonotype. The rearrangement uses TRBV4-1 and TRBJ2-5; 8 positions agree with TRBD1. This CDR3 comprises 14 residues. CDR1 is MGHRA, CDR2 YSYEKL, per germline. V lost 5 bases and J lost 5; bases outside the gene matches: 7. CDR3 residues: CASSKGTGRETQYF. The CDR3 nucleotides are TGCGCCAGCAGCAAGGGGACAGGAAGGGAGACCCAGTACTTC.

Regarding this clonotype: Just one base apart from a much larger clone, this may be a read error. The rearrangement links TRBV4-1 to TRBJ1-5, with 8 bases that match TRBD1. The CDR3 is 16 residues long. The trim removed 2 bases at V and 4 bases at J, leaving 7 bases unmatched. Looked up from germline, CDR1 is MGHRA and CDR2 is YSYEKL. CDR3 residues: CASSQSPGQVNQPQHF. The CDR3 DNA reads as TGCGCCAGCAGCCAATCTCCGGGACAGGTGAATCAGCCCCAGCATTTT.

This chain uses TRBV6-5 with TRBJ1-3; D possibly corresponds to TRBD1 (5 bases). CDR1 and CDR2 from the germline V gene are MNHEY and SVGAGI. The length of the CDR3 is 17 residues. Trimming left V 5 bases short and J 1 base short, with 18 bases between. The CDR3 region has the DNA TGTGCCAGCAGTCTCATCCCAGGGAAAGGGTCTGGAAACACCATATATTTT. This translates into CASSLIPGKGSGNTIYF.

The sample holds many counts of this clonotype. The gene calls are TRBV4-2 and TRBJ1-4; D not certain. The germline gives CDR1 LGHNA, CDR2 YNFKEQ. The CDR3 covers 16 residues. Trimming took 0 bases from V and 4 from J, leaving 12 bases between them. DNA for the CDR3: TGTGCCAGCAGCCAAGATGTCAGGCAGTTTAATGAAAAACTGTTTTTT. This codes for CASSQDVRQFNEKLFF.

This clonotype was counted at least ten times. The chain links TRBV20-1 to TRBJ2-3, with D perhaps TRBD2 (7 bases). V was cut by 0 bases and J by 1 base, with 11 bases left in between. Germline V CDR1 and CDR2: DFQATT, SNEGSKA (reference sequence). The CDR3 loop spans 15 amino acids. The CDR3 loop reads CSAREHGGRTDTQYF. CDR3 DNA: TGCAGTGCTAGAGAACACGGGGGGCGCACAGATACGCAGTATTTT.

This clonotype was seen only a few times. CDR3 nucleotides: TGTGCCAGCAGTGCCGACAGTAGCGTCTATGGCTACACCTTC. Its translation is CASSADSSVYGYTF. The V and J genes are TRBV25-1 and TRBJ1-2, with D possibly being TRBD1 (5 bases). Germline CDR1 MGHDK, CDR2 SYGVNS. Trimming cost V 4 bases and J 4 bases, with 13 bases left between them. CDR3 size: 14 residues.

This clonotype came up many times. J is TRBJ2-1 and V is TRBV29-1; TRBD1 might be the D (6 bases). The CDR3 runs to 11 residues. From germline, CDR1 is SQVTM and CDR2 ANQGSEA. With 3 bases removed from V and 12 bases from J, the gap between germline ends came to 12 bases. The CDR3 spells CSVDRGKAQFF. DNA of the CDR3: TGCAGCGTTGACAGGGGAAAAGCGCAGTTCTTC.

This clonotype appeared many times. The chain links TRBV30 to TRBJ2-7; maybe TRBD2 (5 bases). The CDR3 has 15 amino acids. Trimming removed 3 bases at V and 4 bases at J, with 19 bases between. Germline values: CDR1 GTSNPN, CDR2 SVGIG (reference sequence). The CDR3 loop is CAWRRGLVSGYEQYF. The CDR3 nucleotides are TGTGCCTGGAGGCGCGGGTTGGTTTCCGGGTACGAGCAGTACTTC.

Ten or more counts support this clonotype. The chain is built from TRBV10-1 and TRBJ2-1; 10 bases are shared with TRBD1. V lost 2 bases, J lost 4 bases, and 5 bases stayed unmatched. CDR1 and CDR2 from the germline V gene are WNHNN and SYGVQD (reference sequence). The CDR3 contains 16 residues. CDR3 sequence reads: CASSENSGQGYNEQFF. CDR3 DNA: TGCGCCAGCAGTGAGAATTCGGGACAGGGGTACAATGAGCAGTTCTTC.

This clonotype was detected ten times or more. The chain joins TRBV6-5 to TRBJ1-2; D is ambiguous. The CDR3 has 13 residues. Trimming left V 2 bases short and J 4 bases short, with 8 bases between. The germline gives CDR1 MNHEY, CDR2 SVGAGI. The DNA of the CDR3 is TGTGCCAGCAGTTACGGGCCGGGCTATGGCTACACCTTC. Translation gives CASSYGPGYGYTF.

This clonotype has at least ten counts. The chain combines TRBV7-9 with TRBJ1-1; D might be TRBD1 (6 bases). Deletions cut 7 bases from V and 1 base from J, with 13 bases between. This CDR3 has 14 amino acids. Germline V gene lookup returns CDR1 SEHNR and CDR2 FQNEAQ (reference sequence). The CDR3, as DNA: TGTGCCAGCACCATGCGAGGGGGGAACACTGAAGCTTTCTTT. The encoded protein is CASTMRGGNTEAFF.

The sample holds many counts of this clonotype. J is TRBJ2-1 and V is TRBV2, with 9 bases matching TRBD2. The J segment lost 4 bases and the V segment lost 3 bases, leaving 7 bases of the junction unmatched. The CDR3 has 16 amino acids. The germline CDR1 and CDR2 sequences are SNHLY and FYNNEI. The CDR3 loop reads CASSDGSGGKYNEQFF. Here the CDR3 DNA reads TGTGCCAGCAGTGACGGTAGCGGGGGTAAATACAATGAGCAGTTCTTC.

This clonotype came up a few times. V is TRBV29-1 and J is TRBJ2-1, with 12 bases matching TRBD2. V was pared by 4 bases and J by 4 bases, with 11 bases of the junction left unmatched. This CDR3 spans 17 amino acids. CDR1 and CDR2 (germline): SQVTM, ANQGSEA. The CDR3 is CSVAPLAGGSSYNEQFF. The DNA of the CDR3 is TGCAGCGTTGCCCCGCTAGCGGGAGGGAGCTCTTACAATGAGCAGTTCTTC.

This clonotype has a handful of counts. The chain employs TRBV4-3 and TRBJ2-4; D uncertain. Germline V gene sequence: CDR1 LGHNA, CDR2 YSLEER. The CDR3 loop spans 16 amino acids. V gave up 1 base and J gave up 0 bases, with 10 bases separating them. CDR3 sequence (DNA): TGCGCCAGCAGCCAAGCGACCCCCCTAGCCAAAAACATTCAGTACTTC. Residues: CASSQATPLAKNIQYF.